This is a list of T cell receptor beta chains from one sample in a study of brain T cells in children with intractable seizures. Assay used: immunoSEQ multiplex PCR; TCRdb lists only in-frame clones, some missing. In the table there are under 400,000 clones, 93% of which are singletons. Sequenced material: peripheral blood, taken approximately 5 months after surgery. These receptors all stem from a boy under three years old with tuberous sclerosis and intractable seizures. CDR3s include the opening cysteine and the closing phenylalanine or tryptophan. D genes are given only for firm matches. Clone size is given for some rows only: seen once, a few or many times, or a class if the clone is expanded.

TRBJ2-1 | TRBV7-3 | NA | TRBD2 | CASRASGYPYNEQFF | TGTGCCAGCAGGGCTAGCGGGTACCCCTACAATGAGCAGTTCTTC
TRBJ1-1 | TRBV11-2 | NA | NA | CASSLDWGPNTEAFF | TGTGCCAGCAGCTTAGATTGGGGGCCAAACACTGAAGCTTTCTTT
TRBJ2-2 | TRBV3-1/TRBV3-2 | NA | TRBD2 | CASSLLAGGNTGELFF | TGTGCCAGCAGCCTTCTAGCGGGCGGTAACACCGGGGAGCTGTTTTTT
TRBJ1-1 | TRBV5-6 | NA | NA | CASSLNRLEAFF | TGTGCCAGCAGCTTGAACAGGCTCGAAGCTTTCTTT
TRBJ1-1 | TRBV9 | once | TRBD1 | CASSGGTGGRVGTEAFF | TGTGCCAGCAGCGGCGGGACAGGCGGGAGGGTAGGCACTGAAGCTTTCTTT
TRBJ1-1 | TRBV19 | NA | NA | CASGGATEAFF | TGTGCCAGTGGGGGGGCCACTGAAGCTTTCTTT
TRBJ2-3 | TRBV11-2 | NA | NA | CASSLAGITDTQYF | TGTGCCAGCAGCTTAGCGGGGATCACAGATACGCAGTATTTT
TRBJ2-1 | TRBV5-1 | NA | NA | CASSLDFSYNEQFF | TGCGCCAGCAGCTTGGACTTCTCCTACAATGAGCAGTTCTTC
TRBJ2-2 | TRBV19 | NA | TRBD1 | CASGTGGDTGELFF | TGTGCCAGTGGGACAGGGGGCGATACCGGGGAGCTGTTTTTT
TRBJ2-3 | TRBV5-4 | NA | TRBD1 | CASSVPTGGEEDTQYF | TGTGCCAGCAGCGTACCGACAGGGGGCGAGGAAGATACGCAGTATTTT
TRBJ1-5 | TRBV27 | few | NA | CASSLGAGYQPQHF | TGTGCCAGCAGTTTGGGGGCAGGCTATCAGCCCCAGCATTTT
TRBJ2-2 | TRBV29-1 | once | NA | CSVEDDTNTGELFF | TGCAGCGTTGAGGACGATACGAACACCGGGGAGCTGTTTTTT
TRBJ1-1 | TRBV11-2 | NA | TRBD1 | CASSSLGQGVTEAFF | TGTGCCAGCAGCTCCCTGGGACAGGGGGTCACTGAAGCTTTCTTT
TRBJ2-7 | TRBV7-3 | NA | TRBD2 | CASSPMPGLAVLQYF | TGTGCCAGCAGCCCAATGCCGGGACTAGCGGTATTACAGTACTTC
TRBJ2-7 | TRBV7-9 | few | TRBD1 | CASSLGSWDSYEQYF | TGTGCCAGCAGCTTAGGTTCTTGGGACAGCTACGAGCAGTACTTC
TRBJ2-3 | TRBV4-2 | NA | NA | CASSQQGGTDTQYF | TGTGCCAGCAGCCAGCAGGGGGGGACAGATACGCAGTATTTT
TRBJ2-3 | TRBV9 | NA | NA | CASSAYIADTQYF | TGTGCCAGCAGCGCCTACATCGCAGATACGCAGTATTTT
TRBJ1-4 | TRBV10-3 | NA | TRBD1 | CATRTGRLANEKLFF | TGTGCCACCCGGACAGGAAGGTTGGCTAATGAAAAACTGTTTTTT
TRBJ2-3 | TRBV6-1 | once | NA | CASSEPRGFTDTQYF | TGTGCCAGCAGTGAACCACGGGGGTTCACAGATACGCAGTATTTT
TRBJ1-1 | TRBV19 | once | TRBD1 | CAGQGPNTEAFF | TGTGCCGGACAGGGTCCGAACACTGAAGCTTTCTTT